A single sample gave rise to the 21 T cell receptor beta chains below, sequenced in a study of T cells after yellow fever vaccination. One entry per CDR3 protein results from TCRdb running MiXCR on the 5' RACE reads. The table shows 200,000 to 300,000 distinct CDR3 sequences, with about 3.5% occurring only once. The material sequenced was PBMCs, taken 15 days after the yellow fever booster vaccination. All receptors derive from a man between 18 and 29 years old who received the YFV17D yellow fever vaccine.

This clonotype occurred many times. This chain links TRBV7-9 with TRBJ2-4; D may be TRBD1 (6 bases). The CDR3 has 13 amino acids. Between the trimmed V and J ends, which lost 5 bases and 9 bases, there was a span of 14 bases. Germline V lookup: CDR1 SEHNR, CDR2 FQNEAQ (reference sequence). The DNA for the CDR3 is TGTGCCAGCAGCCTGAATGCACAGGGCATTCAGTACTTC. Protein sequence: CASSLNAQGIQYF.

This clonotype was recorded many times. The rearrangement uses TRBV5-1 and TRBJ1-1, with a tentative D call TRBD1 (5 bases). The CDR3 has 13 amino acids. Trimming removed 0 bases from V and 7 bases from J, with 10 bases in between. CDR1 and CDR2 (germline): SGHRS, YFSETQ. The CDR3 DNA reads TGCGCCAGCAGCTTGGTGGGGCCCGATGAAGCTTTCTTT. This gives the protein CASSLVGPDEAFF.

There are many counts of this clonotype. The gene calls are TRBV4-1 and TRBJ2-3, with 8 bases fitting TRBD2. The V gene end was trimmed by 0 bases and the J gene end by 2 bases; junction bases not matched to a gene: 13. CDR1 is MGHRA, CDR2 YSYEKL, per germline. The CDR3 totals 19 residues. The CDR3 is CASSQDGQSLGLVTDTQYF. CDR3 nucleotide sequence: TGCGCCAGCAGCCAAGATGGTCAATCCCTGGGACTAGTCACAGATACGCAGTATTTT.

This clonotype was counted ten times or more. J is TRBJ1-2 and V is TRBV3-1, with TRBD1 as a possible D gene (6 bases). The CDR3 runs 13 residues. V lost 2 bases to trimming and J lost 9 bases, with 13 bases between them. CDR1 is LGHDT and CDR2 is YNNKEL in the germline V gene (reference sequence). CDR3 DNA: TGTGCCAGCAGCCAAAGCCAGGGGCAGAGCTACACCTTC. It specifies CASSQSQGQSYTF.

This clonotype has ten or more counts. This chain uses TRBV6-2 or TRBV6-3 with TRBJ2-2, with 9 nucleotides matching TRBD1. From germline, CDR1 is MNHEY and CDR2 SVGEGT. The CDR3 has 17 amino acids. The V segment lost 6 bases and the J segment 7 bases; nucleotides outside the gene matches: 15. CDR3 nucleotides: TGTGCCAGCAGCCGCCGCTCCCGGGACAGGGCTAGCGGGGAGCTGTTTTTT. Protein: CASSRRSRDRASGELFF.

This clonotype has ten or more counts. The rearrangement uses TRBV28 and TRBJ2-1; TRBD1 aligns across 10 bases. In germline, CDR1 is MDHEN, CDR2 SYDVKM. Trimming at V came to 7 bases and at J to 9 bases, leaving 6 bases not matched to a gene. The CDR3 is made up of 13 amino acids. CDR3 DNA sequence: TGTGCCAGCACGCGGACAGGGGGGCTTGAGCAGTTCTTC. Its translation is CASTRTGGLEQFF.

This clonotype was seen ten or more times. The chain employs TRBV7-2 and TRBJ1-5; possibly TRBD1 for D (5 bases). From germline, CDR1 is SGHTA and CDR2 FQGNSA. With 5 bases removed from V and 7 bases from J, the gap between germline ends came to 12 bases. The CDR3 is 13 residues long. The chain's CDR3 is CASSIGVDQPQHF. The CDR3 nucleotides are TGTGCCAGCAGCATAGGGGTGGACCAGCCCCAGCATTTT.

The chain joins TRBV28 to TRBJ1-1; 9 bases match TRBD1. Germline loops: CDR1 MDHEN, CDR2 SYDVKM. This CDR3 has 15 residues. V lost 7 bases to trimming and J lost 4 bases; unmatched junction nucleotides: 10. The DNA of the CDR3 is TGTGCCAGCACTAAGGGGGAGACAGGGGGCACTGAAGCTTTCTTT. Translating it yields CASTKGETGGTEAFF.

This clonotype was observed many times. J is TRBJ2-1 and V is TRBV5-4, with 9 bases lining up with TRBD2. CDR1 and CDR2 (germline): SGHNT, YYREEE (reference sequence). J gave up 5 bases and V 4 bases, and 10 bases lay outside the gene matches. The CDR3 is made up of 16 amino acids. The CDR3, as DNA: TGTGCCAGCAGCCGTGTGGCAGCGGGGGGCAACAATGAGCAGTTCTTC. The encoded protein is CASSRVAAGGNNEQFF.

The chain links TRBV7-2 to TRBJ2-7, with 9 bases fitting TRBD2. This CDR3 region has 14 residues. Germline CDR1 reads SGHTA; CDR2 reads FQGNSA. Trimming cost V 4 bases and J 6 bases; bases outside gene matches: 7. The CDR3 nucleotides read TGTGCCAGCAGCTCACCGGGACTAGCATCCGAGCAGTACGTC. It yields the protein CASSSPGLASEQYV.

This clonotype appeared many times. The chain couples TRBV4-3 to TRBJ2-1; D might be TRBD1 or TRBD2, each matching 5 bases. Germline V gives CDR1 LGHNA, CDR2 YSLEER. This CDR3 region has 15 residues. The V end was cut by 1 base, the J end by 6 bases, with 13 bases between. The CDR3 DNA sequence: TGCGCCAGCAGCCAAGTTTGGGCAGGGAGCAATGAGCAGTTCTTC. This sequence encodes CASSQVWAGSNEQFF.

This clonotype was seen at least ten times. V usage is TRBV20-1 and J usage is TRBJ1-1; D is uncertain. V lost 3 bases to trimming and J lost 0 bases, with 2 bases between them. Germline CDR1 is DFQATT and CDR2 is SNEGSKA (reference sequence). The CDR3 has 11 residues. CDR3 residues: CSASMNTEAFF. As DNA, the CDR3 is TGCAGTGCTAGCATGAACACTGAAGCTTTCTTT.

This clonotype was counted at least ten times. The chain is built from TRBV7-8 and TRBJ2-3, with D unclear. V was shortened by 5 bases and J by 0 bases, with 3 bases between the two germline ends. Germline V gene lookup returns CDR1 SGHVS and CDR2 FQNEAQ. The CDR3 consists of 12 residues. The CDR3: CASSVSTDTQYF. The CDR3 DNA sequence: TGTGCCAGCAGCGTCAGCACAGATACGCAGTATTTT. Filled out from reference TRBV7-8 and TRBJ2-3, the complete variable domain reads GAGVSQSPRYKVAKRGQDVALRCDPISGHVSLFWYQQALGQGPEFLTYFQNEAQLDKSGLPSDRFFAERPEGSVSTLKIQRTQQEDSAVYLCASSVSTDTQYFGPGTRLTVL.

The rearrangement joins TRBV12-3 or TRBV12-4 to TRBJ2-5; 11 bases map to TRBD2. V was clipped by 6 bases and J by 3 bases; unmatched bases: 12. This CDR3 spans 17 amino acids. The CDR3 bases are TGTGCCAGCAGCCTATCCCTGGATAGCGGGGGGGAAGAGACCCAGTACTTC. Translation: CASSLSLDSGGEETQYF.

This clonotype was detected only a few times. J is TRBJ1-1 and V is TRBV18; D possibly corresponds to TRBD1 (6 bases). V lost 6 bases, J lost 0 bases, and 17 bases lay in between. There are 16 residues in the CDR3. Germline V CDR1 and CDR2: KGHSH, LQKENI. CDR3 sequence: CASSLNNGGVNTEAFF. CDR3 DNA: TGTGCCAGCTCTCTTAATAACGGGGGCGTGAACACTGAAGCTTTCTTT.

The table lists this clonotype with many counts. CDR3 in DNA: TGTGCCAGCAGCTTTGCGGGGGGGCCGAATGAGCAGTTCTTC. Amino acids: CASSFAGGPNEQFF. The chain recombines TRBV7-2 with TRBJ2-1; 9 bases match TRBD2. J was trimmed by 7 bases and V by 3 bases; bases with no gene match: 4. Germline CDR1 reads SGHTA; CDR2 reads FQGNSA. This CDR3 has 14 amino acids.

As DNA, the CDR3 is TGCGCCAGCAGCCAAGATGGATGGTACAGGGACTATGGCTACACCTTC. Translating it yields CASSQDGWYRDYGYTF. The chain links TRBV4-3 to TRBJ1-2; a possible D gene is TRBD1 (6 bases). The CDR3 is 16 amino acids. The germline CDR1 and CDR2 sequences are LGHNA and YSLEER. V was trimmed by 0 bases and J by 3 bases, leaving 14 bases between them.

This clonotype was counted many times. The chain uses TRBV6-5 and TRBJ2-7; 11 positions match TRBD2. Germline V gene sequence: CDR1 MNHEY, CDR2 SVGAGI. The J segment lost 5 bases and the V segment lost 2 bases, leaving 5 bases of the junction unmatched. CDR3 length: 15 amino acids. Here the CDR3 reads CASSYDSGGADEQYF. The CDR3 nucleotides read TGTGCCAGCAGTTACGATAGCGGGGGGGCGGACGAGCAGTACTTC.

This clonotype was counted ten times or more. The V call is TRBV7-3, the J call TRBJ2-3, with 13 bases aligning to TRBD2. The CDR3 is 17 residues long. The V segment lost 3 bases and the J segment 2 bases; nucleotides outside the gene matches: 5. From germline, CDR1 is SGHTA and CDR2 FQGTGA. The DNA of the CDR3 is TGTGCCAGCAGCTTGACTGGACTAGCGGGGGCCACAGATACGCAGTATTTT. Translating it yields CASSLTGLAGATDTQYF.

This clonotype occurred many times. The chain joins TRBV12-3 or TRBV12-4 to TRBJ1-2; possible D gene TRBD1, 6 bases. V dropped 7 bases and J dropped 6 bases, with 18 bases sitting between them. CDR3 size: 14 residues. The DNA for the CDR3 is TGTGCCAGCACCACTAACGCACAGGGAAATGGCTACACCTTC. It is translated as CASTTNAQGNGYTF.

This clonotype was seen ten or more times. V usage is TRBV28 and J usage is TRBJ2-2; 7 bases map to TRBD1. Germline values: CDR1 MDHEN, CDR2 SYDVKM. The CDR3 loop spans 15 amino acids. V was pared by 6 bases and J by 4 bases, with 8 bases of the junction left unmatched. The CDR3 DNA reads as TGTGCCAGCAGGAGCCTCAGGGGGAGCACCGGGGAGCTGTTTTTT. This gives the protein CASRSLRGSTGELFF.